The T cell receptor (beta chain) described here comes from a study of tumor-infiltrating lymphocytes in glioblastoma multiforme. Germline V gene sequence: CDR1 GTSNPN, CDR2 SVGIG (reference sequence). V was cut by 0 bases and J by 6 bases, with 7 bases left in between. CDR3 length equals 12 residues. Multiple V-beta primers and a C-beta primer amplified TCRB from RNA. MiXCR, applied by TCRdb to the multiplex PCR reads, yields one record per CDR3 protein. The sample yields about 15,000 distinct CDR3 sequences, 65% to 80% seen once. The sample taken for sequencing was brain tumor tissue. The TCR was taken from a male donor with glioblastoma. The gene calls are TRBV30 and TRBJ2-3, with D possibly TRBD2 on 6 matching bases. The chain's CDR3 is CAWSVSGDTQYF. The DNA for the CDR3 is TGTGCCTGGAGTGTAAGCGGGGATACGCAGTATTTT.